This entry is about one T cell receptor (beta chain). Some clones are missing from TCRdb's copy, which holds only in-frame ones; the method was immunoSEQ multiplex PCR. The sample holds some 41,000 clones, about 90% seen once. This entry comes from a study of graft-versus-host responses after intestinal transplantation. The CDR3 is 14 residues long. V lost 5 bases to trimming and J lost 0 bases, with 7 bases between them. Germline V gene data show CDR1 as SEHNR and CDR2 as FQNEAQ (reference sequence). This chain connects TRBV7-9 to TRBJ2-2; D call uncertain. The clonotype comes from a human patient who received an intestinal transplant, so some T cells may come from the graft donor. Sequences were derived from PBMCs, sampled just under 270 days after transplant. The CDR3: CASSSDPNTGELFF. As DNA, the CDR3 is TGTGCCAGCAGCAGTGACCCGAACACCGGGGAGCTGTTTTTT.